This T cell receptor beta chain is drawn from a study of beta chain features in type 1 diabetes. Study-wide results and limits: Equally in patients and controls, PCR might preferentially amplify shorter templates. Across all four CD4+ subsets, people with type 1 diabetes showed modestly shorter TCRB CDR3s.

TCRB transcripts that were expressed got sequenced, as all of the isolated RNA had been reverse transcribed. Here immunoSEQ multiplex PCR was the method, and the copy in TCRdb shows in-frame clones only, minus some. The data hold some 360,000 clones, with roughly a fifth observed a single time. V gave up 1 base and J gave up 9 bases; unmatched junction bases: 14. Germline CDR1 and CDR2: SQVTM and ANQGSEA. The CDR3 runs to 16 residues. This clone was seen only a few times. Its target is unknown. This receptor was identified in a woman in her late teens or twenties in good health. Sequencing was carried out using naive CD4+ T cells from blood. The chain couples TRBV29-1 to TRBJ2-1; 8 bases map to TRBD1. Written as DNA, the CDR3 is TGCAGCGTTGAAGGGAGCCGGGACAGGCAGATTGGTGAGCAGTTCTTC. It specifies CSVEGSRDRQIGEQFF.